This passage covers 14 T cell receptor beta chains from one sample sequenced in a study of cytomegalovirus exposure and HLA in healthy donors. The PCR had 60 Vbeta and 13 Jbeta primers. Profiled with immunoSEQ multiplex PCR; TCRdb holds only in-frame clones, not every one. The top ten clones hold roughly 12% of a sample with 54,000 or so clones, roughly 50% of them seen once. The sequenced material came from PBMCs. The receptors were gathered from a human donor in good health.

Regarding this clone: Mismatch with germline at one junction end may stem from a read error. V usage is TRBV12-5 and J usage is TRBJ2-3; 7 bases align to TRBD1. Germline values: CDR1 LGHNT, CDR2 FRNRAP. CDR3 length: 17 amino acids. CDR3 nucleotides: TGTGCTAGTGCTTTGGGTCCTACAGGGGCTAGCACAGATACGCAGTATTTT. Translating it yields CASALGPTGASTDTQYF.

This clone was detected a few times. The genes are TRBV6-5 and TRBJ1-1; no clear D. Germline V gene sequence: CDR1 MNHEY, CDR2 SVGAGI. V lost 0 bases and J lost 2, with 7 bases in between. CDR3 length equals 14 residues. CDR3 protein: CASSYSELNTEAFF. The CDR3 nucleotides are TGTGCCAGCAGTTACTCAGAGCTTAACACTGAAGCTTTCTTT.

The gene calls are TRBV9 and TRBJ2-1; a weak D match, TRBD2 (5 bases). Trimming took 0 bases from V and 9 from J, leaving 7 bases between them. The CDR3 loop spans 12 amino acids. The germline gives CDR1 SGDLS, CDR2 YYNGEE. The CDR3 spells CASSVVEGEQFF. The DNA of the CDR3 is TGTGCCAGCAGCGTAGTCGAGGGTGAGCAGTTCTTC.

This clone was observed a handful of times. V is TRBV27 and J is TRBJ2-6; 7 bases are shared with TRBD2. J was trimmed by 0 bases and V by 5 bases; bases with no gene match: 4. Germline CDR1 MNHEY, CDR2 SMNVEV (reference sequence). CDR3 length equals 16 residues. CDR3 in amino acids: CASSGGDSSGANVLTF. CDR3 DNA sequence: TGTGCCAGCAGTGGGGGGGACTCCTCTGGGGCCAACGTCCTGACTTTC.

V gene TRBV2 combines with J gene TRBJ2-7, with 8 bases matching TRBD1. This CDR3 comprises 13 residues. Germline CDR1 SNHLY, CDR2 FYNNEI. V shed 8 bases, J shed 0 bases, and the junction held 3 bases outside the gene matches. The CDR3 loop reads CASGGQGSYEQYF. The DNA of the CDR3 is TGTGCCAGCGGTGGACAGGGCTCCTACGAGCAGTACTTC.

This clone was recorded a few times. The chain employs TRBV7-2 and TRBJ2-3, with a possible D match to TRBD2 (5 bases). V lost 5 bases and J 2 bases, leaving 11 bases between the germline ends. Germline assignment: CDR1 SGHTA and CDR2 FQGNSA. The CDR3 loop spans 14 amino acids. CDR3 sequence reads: CASSHSEATDTQYF. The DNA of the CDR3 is TGTGCCAGCAGCCATTCGGAGGCCACAGATACGCAGTATTTT.

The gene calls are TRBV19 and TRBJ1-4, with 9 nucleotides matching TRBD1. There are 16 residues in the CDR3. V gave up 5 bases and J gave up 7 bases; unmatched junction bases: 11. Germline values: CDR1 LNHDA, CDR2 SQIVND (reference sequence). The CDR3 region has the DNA TGTGCCAGTAGTTCGGGACAGGGAGGGCTAACTGAAAAACTGTTTTTT. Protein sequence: CASSSGQGGLTEKLFF.

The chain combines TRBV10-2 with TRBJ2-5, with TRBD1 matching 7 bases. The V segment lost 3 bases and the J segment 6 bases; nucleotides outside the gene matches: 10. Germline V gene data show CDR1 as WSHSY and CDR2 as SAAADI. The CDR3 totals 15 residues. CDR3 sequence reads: CASSDPGGRMKTQYF. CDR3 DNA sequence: TGCGCCAGCAGTGATCCAGGGGGTCGGATGAAGACCCAGTACTTC.

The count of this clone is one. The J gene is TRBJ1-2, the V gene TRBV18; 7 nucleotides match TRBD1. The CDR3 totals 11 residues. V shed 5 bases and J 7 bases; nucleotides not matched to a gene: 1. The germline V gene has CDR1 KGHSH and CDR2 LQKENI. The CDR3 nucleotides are TGTGCCAGCTCAGACAGGGTTGGCTACACCTTC. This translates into CASSDRVGYTF. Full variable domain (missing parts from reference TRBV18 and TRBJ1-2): NAGVMQNPRHLVRRRGQEARLRCSPMKGHSHVYWYRQLPEEGLKFMVYLQKENIIDESGMPKERFSAEFPKEGPSILRIQQVVRGDSAAYFCASSDRVGYTFGSGTRLTVV.

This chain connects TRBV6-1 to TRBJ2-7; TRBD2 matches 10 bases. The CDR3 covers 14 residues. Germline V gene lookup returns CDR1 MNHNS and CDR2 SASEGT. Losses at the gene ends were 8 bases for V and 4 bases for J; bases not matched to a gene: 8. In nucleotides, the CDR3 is TGTGCCAGCCTTTCCGGGACTAGCGTTTACGAGCAGTACTTC. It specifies CASLSGTSVYEQYF.

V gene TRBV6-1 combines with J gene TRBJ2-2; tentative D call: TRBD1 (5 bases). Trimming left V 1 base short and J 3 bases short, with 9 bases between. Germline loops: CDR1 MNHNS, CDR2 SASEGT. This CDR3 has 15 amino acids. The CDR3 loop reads CASSEGQGYTGELFF. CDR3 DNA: TGTGCCAGCAGTGAAGGGCAGGGATACACCGGGGAGCTGTTTTTT.

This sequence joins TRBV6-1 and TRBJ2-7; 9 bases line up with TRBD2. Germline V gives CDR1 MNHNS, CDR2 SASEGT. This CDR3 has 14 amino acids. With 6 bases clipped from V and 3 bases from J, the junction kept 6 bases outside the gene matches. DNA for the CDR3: TGTGCCAGCAGACCGGGACTAGCAGTCTACGAGCAGTACTTC. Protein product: CASRPGLAVYEQYF.

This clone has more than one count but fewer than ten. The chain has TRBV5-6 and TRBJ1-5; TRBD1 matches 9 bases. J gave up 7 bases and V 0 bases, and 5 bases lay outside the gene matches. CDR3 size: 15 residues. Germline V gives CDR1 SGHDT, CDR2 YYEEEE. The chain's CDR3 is CASSLGGQGYQPQHF. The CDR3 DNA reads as TGTGCCAGCAGCTTGGGGGGACAGGGCTACCAGCCCCAGCATTTT.

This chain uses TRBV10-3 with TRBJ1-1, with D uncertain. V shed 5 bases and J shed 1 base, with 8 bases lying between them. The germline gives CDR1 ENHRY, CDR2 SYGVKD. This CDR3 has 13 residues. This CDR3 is CAISLEGNTEAFF. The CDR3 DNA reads TGTGCCATCAGTTTAGAGGGGAACACTGAAGCTTTCTTT.